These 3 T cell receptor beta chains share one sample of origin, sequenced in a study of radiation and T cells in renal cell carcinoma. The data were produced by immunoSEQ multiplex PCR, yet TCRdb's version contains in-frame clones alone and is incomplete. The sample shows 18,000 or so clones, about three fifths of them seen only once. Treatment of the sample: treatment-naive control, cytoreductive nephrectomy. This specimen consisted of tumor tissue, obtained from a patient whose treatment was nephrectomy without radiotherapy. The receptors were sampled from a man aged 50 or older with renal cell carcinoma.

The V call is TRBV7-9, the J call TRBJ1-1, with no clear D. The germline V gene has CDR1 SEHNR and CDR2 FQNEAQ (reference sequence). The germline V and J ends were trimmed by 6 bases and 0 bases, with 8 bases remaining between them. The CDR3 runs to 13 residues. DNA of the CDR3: TGTGCCAGCAGTTTCGGTATGAACACTGAAGCTTTCTTT. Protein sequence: CASSFGMNTEAFF.

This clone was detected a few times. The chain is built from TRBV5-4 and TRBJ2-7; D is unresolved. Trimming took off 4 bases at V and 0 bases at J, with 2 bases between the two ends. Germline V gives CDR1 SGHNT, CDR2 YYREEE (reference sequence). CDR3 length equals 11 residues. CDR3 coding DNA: TGTGCCAGCAGCCCCTCCTACGAGCAGTACTTC. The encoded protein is CASSPSYEQYF.

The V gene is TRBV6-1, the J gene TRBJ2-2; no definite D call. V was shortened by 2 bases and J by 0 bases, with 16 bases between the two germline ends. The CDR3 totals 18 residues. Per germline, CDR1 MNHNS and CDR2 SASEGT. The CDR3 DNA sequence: TGTGCCAGCAGTGAAAATGTTGTGGGGTCAGCGAACACCGGGGAGCTGTTTTTT. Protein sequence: CASSENVVGSANTGELFF.